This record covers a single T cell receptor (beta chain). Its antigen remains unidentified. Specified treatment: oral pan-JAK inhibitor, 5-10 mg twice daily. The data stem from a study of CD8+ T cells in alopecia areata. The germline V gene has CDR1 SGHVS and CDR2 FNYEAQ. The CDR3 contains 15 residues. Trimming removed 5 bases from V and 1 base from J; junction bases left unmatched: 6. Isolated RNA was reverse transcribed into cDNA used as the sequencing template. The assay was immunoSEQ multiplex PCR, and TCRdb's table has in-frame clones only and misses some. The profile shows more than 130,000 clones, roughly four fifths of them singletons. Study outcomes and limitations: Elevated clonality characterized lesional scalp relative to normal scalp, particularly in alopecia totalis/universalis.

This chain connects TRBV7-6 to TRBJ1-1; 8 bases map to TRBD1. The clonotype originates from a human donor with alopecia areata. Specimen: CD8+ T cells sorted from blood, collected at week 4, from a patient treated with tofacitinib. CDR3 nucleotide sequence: TGTGCCAGCAGCACGTGGGACAGGTCGAACACTGAAGCTTTCTTT. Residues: CASSTWDRSNTEAFF.